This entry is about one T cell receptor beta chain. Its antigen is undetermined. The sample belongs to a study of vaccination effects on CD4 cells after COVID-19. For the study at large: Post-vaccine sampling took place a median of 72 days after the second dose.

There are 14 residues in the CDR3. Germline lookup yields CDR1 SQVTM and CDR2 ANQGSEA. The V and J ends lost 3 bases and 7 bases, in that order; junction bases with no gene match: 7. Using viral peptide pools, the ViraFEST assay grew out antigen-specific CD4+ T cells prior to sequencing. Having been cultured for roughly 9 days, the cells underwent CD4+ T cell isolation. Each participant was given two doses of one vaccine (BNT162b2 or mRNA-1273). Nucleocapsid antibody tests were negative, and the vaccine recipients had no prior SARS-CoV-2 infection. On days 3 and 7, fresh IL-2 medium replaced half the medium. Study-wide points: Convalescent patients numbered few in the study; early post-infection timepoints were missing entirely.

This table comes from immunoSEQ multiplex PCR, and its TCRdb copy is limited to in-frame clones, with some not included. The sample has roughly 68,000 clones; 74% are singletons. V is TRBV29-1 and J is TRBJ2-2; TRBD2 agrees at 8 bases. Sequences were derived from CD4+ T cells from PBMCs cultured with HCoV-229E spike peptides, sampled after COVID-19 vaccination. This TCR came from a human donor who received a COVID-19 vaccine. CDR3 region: CSVDGGARGGELFF. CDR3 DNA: TGCAGCGTTGACGGGGGGGCCCGGGGCGGGGAGCTGTTTTTT.